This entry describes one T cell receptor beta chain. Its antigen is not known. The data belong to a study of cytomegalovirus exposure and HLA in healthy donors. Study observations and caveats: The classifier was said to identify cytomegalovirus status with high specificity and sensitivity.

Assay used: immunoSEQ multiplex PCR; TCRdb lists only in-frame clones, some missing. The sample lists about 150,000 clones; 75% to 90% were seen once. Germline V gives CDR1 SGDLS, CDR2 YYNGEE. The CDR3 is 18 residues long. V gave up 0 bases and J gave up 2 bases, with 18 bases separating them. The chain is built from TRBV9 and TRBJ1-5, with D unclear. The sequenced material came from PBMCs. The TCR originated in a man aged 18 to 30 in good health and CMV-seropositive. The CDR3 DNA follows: TGTGCCAGCAGCGTAGCCTGGCGTCGGGGTGAAGGCAATCAGCCCCAGCATTTT. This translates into CASSVAWRRGEGNQPQHF.